This T cell receptor beta chain was recorded in a study of blood T cell repertoires in COVID-19. Study context: Specimens from acute and convalescent COVID-19 originated in the United States, Italy and Spain.

The Seattle patients joined while their infection was active and were tracked longitudinally afterward. In the original workflow: Estimation of nucleated cell counts was performed using reference gene primer amplification. The assay was immunoSEQ multiplex PCR, and TCRdb's table has in-frame clones only and misses some. V, J and clone size derive from that table, while D and trimming were established from the DNA sequence. The data show about 160,000 clones, more than 75% seen once. Germline-derived CDR1 and CDR2 are KGHSH and LQKENI. The CDR3 length is 16 residues. V lost 4 bases and J 1 base, leaving 16 bases between the germline ends.

This clonotype was sampled from a woman aged 70-85 years with COVID-19, enrolled during active disease. The chain recombines TRBV18 with TRBJ1-1; weak D call: TRBD1 (5 bases). The sample consisted of peripheral blood. CDR3 DNA: TGTGCCAGCTCACTCCGGGGGGGTTTTGCGAACACTGAAGCTTTCTTT. Translating gives CASSLRGGFANTEAFF.